This T cell receptor (beta chain) appears in the sequencing data of a study of T cell repertoires in cytomegalovirus infection. Study background: An indication of both CMV infection and matching HLA type came from public TCR beta signatures.

As for this clonotype: Its target is unknown.

V was pared by 3 bases and J by 9 bases, with 6 bases of the junction left unmatched. Germline lookup yields CDR1 DFQATT and CDR2 SNEGSKA (reference sequence). This CDR3 comprises 15 residues. MiXCR, applied by TCRdb to the reads, yields one record per CDR3 protein. This sample has some 700,000 distinct CDR3 sequences, with 33% found just once. The genes are TRBV20-1 and TRBJ2-1; 15 positions agree with TRBD2. The receptor comes from a human donor in good health (CMV status not recorded). Some clones in this sample may be carry-over from other donors' samples. Sample: cultured PBMCs, taken from culture after CMV antigen stimulation. CDR3 region: CSARGLAGGVGEQFF. The CDR3 bases are TGCAGTGCTAGGGGACTAGCGGGGGGTGTCGGTGAGCAGTTCTTC.